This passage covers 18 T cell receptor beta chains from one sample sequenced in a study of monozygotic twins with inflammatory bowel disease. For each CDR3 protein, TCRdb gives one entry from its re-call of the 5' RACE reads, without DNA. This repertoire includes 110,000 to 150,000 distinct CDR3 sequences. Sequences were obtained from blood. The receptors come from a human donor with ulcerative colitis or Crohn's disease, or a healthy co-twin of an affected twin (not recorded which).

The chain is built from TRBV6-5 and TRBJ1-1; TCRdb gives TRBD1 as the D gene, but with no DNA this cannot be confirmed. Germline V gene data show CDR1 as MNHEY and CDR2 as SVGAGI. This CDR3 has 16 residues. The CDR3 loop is CASSYPLGGPGTEAFF.

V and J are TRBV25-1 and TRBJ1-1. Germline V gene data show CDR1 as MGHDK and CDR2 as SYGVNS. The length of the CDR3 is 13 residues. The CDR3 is CASSESGSAEAFF.

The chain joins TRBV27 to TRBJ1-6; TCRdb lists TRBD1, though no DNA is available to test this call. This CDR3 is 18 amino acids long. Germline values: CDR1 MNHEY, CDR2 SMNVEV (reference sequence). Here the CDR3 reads CASSLWAGESSYNSPLHF.

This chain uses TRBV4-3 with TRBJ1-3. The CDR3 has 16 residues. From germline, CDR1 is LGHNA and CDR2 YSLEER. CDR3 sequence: CASSQDPTISGNTIYF.

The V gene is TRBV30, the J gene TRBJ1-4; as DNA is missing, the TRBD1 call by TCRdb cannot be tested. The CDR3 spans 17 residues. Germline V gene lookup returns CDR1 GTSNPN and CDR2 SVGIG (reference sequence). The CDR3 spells CAWSEGGYSATNEKLFF.

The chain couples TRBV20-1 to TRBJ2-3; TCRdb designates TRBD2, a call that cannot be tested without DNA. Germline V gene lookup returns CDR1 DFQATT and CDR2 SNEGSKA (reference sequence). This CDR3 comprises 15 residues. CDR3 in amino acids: CSAVAVASGRNTQYF.

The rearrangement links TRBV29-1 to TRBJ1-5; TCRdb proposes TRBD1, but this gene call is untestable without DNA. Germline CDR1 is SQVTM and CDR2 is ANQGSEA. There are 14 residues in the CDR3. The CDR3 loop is CSVSDRGLQTPQHF. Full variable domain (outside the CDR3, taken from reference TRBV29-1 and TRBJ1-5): SAVISQKPSRDICQRGTSLTIQCQVDSQVTMMFWYRQQPGQSLTLIATANQGSEATYESGFVIDKFPISRPNLTFSTLTVSNMSPEDSSIYLCSVSDRGLQTPQHFGDGTRLSIL.

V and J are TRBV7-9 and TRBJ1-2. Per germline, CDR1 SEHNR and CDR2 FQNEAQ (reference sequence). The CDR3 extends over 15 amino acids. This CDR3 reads CASSLSGGSEKSYTF.

CDR3 protein: CASSLLKGAGLNTEAFF. V is TRBV5-1 and J is TRBJ1-1; TCRdb selects TRBD1, and the lack of DNA leaves this call unchecked. CDR3 length: 17 amino acids. Germline loops: CDR1 SGHRS, CDR2 YFSETQ. Using reference TRBV5-1 and TRBJ1-1 for the parts outside the CDR3, the full variable domain is KAGVTQTPRYLIKTRGQQVTLSCSPISGHRSVSWYQQTPGQGLQFLFEYFSETQRNKGNFPGRFSGRQFSNSRSEMNVSTLELGDSALYLCASSLLKGAGLNTEAFFGQGTRLTVV.

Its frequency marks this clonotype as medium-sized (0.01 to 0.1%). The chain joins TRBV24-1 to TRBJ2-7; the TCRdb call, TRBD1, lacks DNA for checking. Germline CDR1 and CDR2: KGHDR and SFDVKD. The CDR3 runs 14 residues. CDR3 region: CATSDKTGRHEQYF.

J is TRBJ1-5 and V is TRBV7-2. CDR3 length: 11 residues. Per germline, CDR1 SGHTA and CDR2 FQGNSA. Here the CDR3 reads CAVGGNQPQHF.

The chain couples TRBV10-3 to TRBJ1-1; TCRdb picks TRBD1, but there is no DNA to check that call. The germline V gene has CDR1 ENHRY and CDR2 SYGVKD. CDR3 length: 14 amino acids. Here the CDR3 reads CAISSGTGDTEAFF.

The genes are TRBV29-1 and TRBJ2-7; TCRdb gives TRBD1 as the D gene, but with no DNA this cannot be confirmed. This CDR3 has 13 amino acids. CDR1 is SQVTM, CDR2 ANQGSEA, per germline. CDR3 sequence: CSTQGGQAYEQYF.

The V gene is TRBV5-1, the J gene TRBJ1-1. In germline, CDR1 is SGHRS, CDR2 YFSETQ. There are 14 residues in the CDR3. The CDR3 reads CASSLGSGSTEAFF.

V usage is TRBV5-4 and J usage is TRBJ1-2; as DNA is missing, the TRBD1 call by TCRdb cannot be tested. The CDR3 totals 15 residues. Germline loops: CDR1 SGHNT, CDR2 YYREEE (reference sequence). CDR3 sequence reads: CASSLRDSLFYGYTF.

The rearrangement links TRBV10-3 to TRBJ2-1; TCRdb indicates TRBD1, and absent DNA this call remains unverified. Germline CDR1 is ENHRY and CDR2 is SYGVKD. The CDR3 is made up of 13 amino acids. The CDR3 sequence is CAISGSGGNEQFF.

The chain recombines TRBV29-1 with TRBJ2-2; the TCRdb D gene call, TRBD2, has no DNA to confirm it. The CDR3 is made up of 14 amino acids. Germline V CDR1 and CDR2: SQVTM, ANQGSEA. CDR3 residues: CSVASQESTGELFF.

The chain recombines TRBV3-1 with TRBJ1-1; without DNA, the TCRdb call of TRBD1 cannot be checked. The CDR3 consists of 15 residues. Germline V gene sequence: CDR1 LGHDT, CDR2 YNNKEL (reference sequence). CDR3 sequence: CASSHGQGTYTEAFF.